This T cell receptor (beta chain) was recovered during a study of blood T cells in healthy people across ages. With a J-beta primer mix and a sample-barcoded 5' primer, a second PCR ran about 7 to 11 cycles. TCRdb itself ran the 5' RACE reads through MiXCR, one entry per CDR3 protein. The table shows about 510,000 distinct CDR3 sequences, with about 25% occurring only once. Ten or more counts support this clonotype. V was shortened by 4 bases and J by 5 bases, with 9 bases between the two germline ends. Looked up from germline, CDR1 is ENHRY and CDR2 is SYGVKD. The CDR3 covers 13 residues. These same records also appear under a second study, on T cells of mothers and their children.

The TCR was taken from a boy aged 2 to 10 in good health. The chain is built from TRBV10-3 and TRBJ2-4; D gene uncertain. Sequencing used blood. The chain's CDR3 is CAISAQEQNIQYF. The DNA of the CDR3 is TGTGCCATCAGTGCCCAGGAACAAAACATTCAGTACTTC.